The 15 T cell receptor beta chains listed next were all sequenced from one sample in a study of blood T cell repertoires in COVID-19 (dated by TCRdb to the early 2020s). Library creation used the immunoSEQ multiplex PCR assay. TCRdb limited this immuneACCESS table to in-frame rearrangements with V and J called. A share of clones is missing; checked studies link under half to unresolved V genes, and the rest is unexplained. A total of some 97,000 clones appear in this sample, 70% to 90% of them only once. Together, the top ten hold around 6.5% of the sample. Sequencing used peripheral blood. All receptors derive from a woman between 55 and 75 years old with acute or convalescent COVID-19.

This clone was detected only once. V usage is TRBV5-1 and J usage is TRBJ2-7; TRBD2 matches at 7 bases. Germline V gene sequence: CDR1 SGHRS, CDR2 YFSETQ. V gave up 4 bases and J gave up 5 bases; unmatched junction bases: 15. The CDR3 is made up of 16 amino acids. The CDR3 protein is CASSLAPTMGGDEQYF. For the CDR3, the DNA is TGCGCCAGCAGCCTAGCCCCTACCATGGGGGGGGACGAGCAGTACTTC. Full variable domain (rest looked up from reference TRBV5-1 and TRBJ2-7): KAGVTQTPRYLIKTRGQQVTLSCSPISGHRSVSWYQQTPGQGLQFLFEYFSETQRNKGNFPGRFSGRQFSNSRSEMNVSTLELGDSALYLCASSLAPTMGGDEQYFGPGTRLTVT.

The table lists this clone with a few counts. The gene calls are TRBV13 and TRBJ1-2; 8 bases match TRBD1. The CDR3 is 14 amino acids. V shed 0 bases, J shed 10 bases, and the junction held 7 bases outside the gene matches. Germline values: CDR1 PRHDT, CDR2 FYEKMQ (reference sequence). This CDR3 is CASSLGTGAFDYTF. The CDR3 nucleotides are TGTGCCAGCAGCTTAGGGACAGGGGCATTTGACTACACCTTC.

The J gene is TRBJ1-2, the V gene TRBV2, with 9 bases lining up with TRBD1. Losses at the gene ends were 6 bases for V and 4 bases for J; bases not matched to a gene: 9. The CDR3 is 15 residues long. The germline gives CDR1 SNHLY, CDR2 FYNNEI. The CDR3 sequence is CASRGQGQDGYGYTF. CDR3 DNA: TGTGCCAGCAGGGGACAGGGACAAGATGGCTATGGCTACACCTTC.

The chain joins TRBV9 to TRBJ2-1, with a possible D match to TRBD2 (6 bases). Between the trimmed V and J ends, which lost 2 bases and 2 bases, there was a span of 14 bases. Germline V gene lookup returns CDR1 SGDLS and CDR2 YYNGEE. The CDR3 extends over 16 amino acids. The CDR3 is CASSVRTTLTYNEQFF. The CDR3, as DNA: TGTGCCAGCAGCGTCCGGACTACCCTTACCTACAATGAGCAGTTCTTC.

In nucleotides, the CDR3 is TGCGCCAGCAGCTTTAGGGGGATGAACACTGAAGCTTTCTTT. This codes for CASSFRGMNTEAFF. The chain links TRBV5-1 to TRBJ1-1, with D perhaps TRBD1 (6 bases). The CDR3 has 14 residues. The V end was cut by 2 bases, the J end by 0 bases, with 8 bases between. Per germline, CDR1 SGHRS and CDR2 YFSETQ.

The sample holds a few counts of this clone. The chain has TRBV19 and TRBJ1-2; TRBD1 aligns across 9 bases. V gave up 6 bases and J gave up 8 bases; unmatched junction bases: 7. Germline assignment: CDR1 LNHDA and CDR2 SQIVND (reference sequence). The CDR3 length is 13 residues. The CDR3 coding sequence is TGTGCCAGTAGGATTACAGGGGGCGCCGGCTACACCTTC. Translated, it gives CASRITGGAGYTF.

The V call is TRBV6-1, the J call TRBJ1-3; 7 bases agree with TRBD1. J was trimmed by 0 bases and V by 0 bases; bases with no gene match: 2. The germline CDR1 and CDR2 sequences are MNHNS and SASEGT. The CDR3 spans 16 residues. The CDR3 nucleotides read TGTGCCAGCAGTGAAGCCGGGACAGACTCTGGAAACACCATATATTTT. Translating gives CASSEAGTDSGNTIYF.

This rearrangement joins TRBV5-4 to TRBJ2-5; 9 positions match TRBD1. The junction had 9 bases not matched to a gene; V was cut back by 4 bases and J by 2 bases. Germline CDR1 SGHNT, CDR2 YYREEE (reference sequence). The CDR3 consists of 16 residues. CDR3 sequence (DNA): TGTGCCAGCAGCCCGGGACAGGGAAGGAGGCAAGAGACCCAGTACTTC. Protein product: CASSPGQGRRQETQYF. Looking up the rest from reference TRBV5-4 and TRBJ2-5 gives the full variable domain: ETGVTQSPTHLIKTRGQQVTLRCSSQSGHNTVSWYQQALGQGPQFIFQYYREEENGRGNFPPRFSGLQFPNYSSELNVNALELDDSALYLCASSPGQGRRQETQYFGPGTRLLVL.

Comments on this clone: Distinct nucleotide sequences in the sample also encode this CDR3. The chain uses TRBV19 and TRBJ2-1, with TRBD1 as a possible D gene (5 bases). The CDR3 covers 13 residues. The V gene lost 1 base and the J gene lost 10 bases, with 11 bases spanning the gap. The germline V gene has CDR1 LNHDA and CDR2 SQIVND (reference sequence). The CDR3 loop reads CASSIGGSGEQFF. The CDR3 DNA reads as TGTGCCAGTAGTATAGGGGGCTCCGGGGAGCAGTTCTTC.

The V and J genes are TRBV11-2 and TRBJ2-2; D may be TRBD2 (5 bases). The CDR3 consists of 16 residues. V was cut by 6 bases and J by 6 bases, with 20 bases left in between. Germline values: CDR1 SGHAT, CDR2 FQNNGV. CDR3 DNA: TGTGCCAGCAGGGGTTTTACTAGTCTTGTCTCCGGGGAGCTGTTTTTT. Translation gives CASRGFTSLVSGELFF.

The J gene is TRBJ1-5, the V gene TRBV29-1; TRBD1 is a possible D gene (6 bases). The V gene's germline CDR1 is SQVTM and CDR2 ANQGSEA. The length of the CDR3 is 13 residues. V was shortened by 6 bases and J by 0 bases, with 9 bases between the two germline ends. The CDR3 loop reads CSVRQDSNQPQHF. The CDR3 DNA reads as TGCAGCGTCCGACAGGATAGCAATCAGCCCCAGCATTTT. The full variable domain, completed using reference TRBV29-1 and TRBJ1-5, is SAVISQKPSRDICQRGTSLTIQCQVDSQVTMMFWYRQQPGQSLTLIATANQGSEATYESGFVIDKFPISRPNLTFSTLTVSNMSPEDSSIYLCSVRQDSNQPQHFGDGTRLSIL.

This clone has only a few counts. The J gene is TRBJ2-7, the V gene TRBV10-3; D not resolved. In germline, CDR1 is ENHRY, CDR2 SYGVKD. The CDR3 totals 12 residues. The germline V and J ends were trimmed by 6 bases and 4 bases, with 10 bases remaining between them. The CDR3 spells CAISLDGYEQYF. The CDR3 DNA is TGTGCCATCAGCCTCGACGGGTACGAGCAGTACTTC.

The chain recombines TRBV5-1 with TRBJ2-1, with D possibly TRBD2 on 7 matching bases. CDR3 length equals 16 residues. The V and J ends lost 3 bases and 6 bases respectively, with 19 bases between them. The germline gives CDR1 SGHRS, CDR2 YFSETQ. The CDR3: CASSWGGGIGINEQFF. CDR3 in DNA: TGCGCCAGCAGCTGGGGAGGGGGAATAGGAATCAATGAGCAGTTCTTC.

J is TRBJ2-3 and V is TRBV30; D call uncertain. CDR1 and CDR2 from the germline V gene are GTSNPN and SVGIG (reference sequence). CDR3 size: 11 residues. V shed 1 base and J shed 7 bases, with 6 bases lying between them. For the CDR3, the DNA is TGTGCCTGGAGTGACGGGTATACGCAGTATTTT. Its protein product is CAWSDGYTQYF.

This chain connects TRBV5-1 to TRBJ1-1, with 8 bases aligning to TRBD1. Trimming cost V 4 bases and J 4 bases; bases outside gene matches: 3. This CDR3 spans 13 amino acids. Germline V gene data show CDR1 as SGHRS and CDR2 as YFSETQ. The CDR3 reads CASSVGQGTEAFF. DNA of the CDR3: TGCGCCAGCAGCGTCGGACAGGGCACTGAAGCTTTCTTT.